This TCR beta chain originates from a study of shared clonotypes between healthy human individuals (dated by TCRdb to about 2020). As for the study more broadly: A couple of women and a few men aged 18 to 49 years were included in the cohort. Different laboratories and diverse techniques were used to prepare libraries and sequence TCR repertoires, to increase sequencing depth and limit assay-specific biases. Per donor, leukapheresis produced somewhere between about 0.94 and 9.5 billion PBMCs. Per donor, three plates each were used for CD4 naive and CD4 memory, two for CD8 naive, and one for CD8 memory. The study deeply sequenced blood TCR repertoires of about 5 healthy adults to estimate repertoire size and the extent of clonotype sharing between individuals. Here is what the overall study found, with its caveats: Clonotypes shared by all four sorted-subset donors showed higher generation probabilities than non-shared clonotypes. Sampling was limited to blood, and TCR repertoires in tissue likely differ from TCR repertoires in blood. Because the study included only a small number of donors, the genetic and exposure-history diversity represented was limited. Incomplete sequencing was indicated by rarefaction of sorted-subset datasets, despite the large sequencing depth. Based on pairwise subsampling, the degree of clonotype sharing among donors was expected to be affected by sequencing depth. Estimated clonotype richness was generally larger for naive than for memory subsets. Sharing across four donors was observed for 4.5% to 6.5% of naive CD4, under 4% of naive CD8, 2% to 2.5% of memory CD4, and roughly 0.4% of memory CD8 clonotypes.

TCR CDR3 regions were amplified from genomic DNA by multiplex PCR using the deep immunoSEQ assay. Extracted genomic DNA from each cell subset was spread evenly across all wells of several immunoSEQ 96-well plates, with each plate serving as a replicate. For sorted subsets, each replicate PCR was loaded with 200 ng genomic DNA, equivalent to about 30,000 T cell genomes. Purified libraries were quantified with a Qubit 3.0 fluorometer, sized on a Bioanalyzer 2100, and re-quantified with the KAPA Library Quantification kit. A separate single-read 150-cycle Illumina NextSeq 550 flow cell was used to sequence each immunoSEQ 96-well plate. The authors processed their data as follows. Because the immunoSEQ output included only junctional sequences and no quality scores, the filtering could not be the same as the filtering used for full-length reads. To assign V/J genes and CDR3, sequences were annotated using PyIR, a Python wrapper for IgBLAST v1.9, with IMGT germline references. Reads were filtered out if the reads had weak V/J assignments (E-value above 1e-6), no CDR3, stop codons, out-of-frame junctions, or ambiguous translated residues. A V3J clonotype was defined by an identical inferred V gene, J gene, and CDR3 amino acid sequence. To compute the percentage overlap between repertoires, the number of shared unique clonotypes was divided by the size of the smaller repertoire. RTK rarefaction, the Chao1 estimator, and Recon v2.1 estimates of unobserved clonotypes were used to assess repertoire richness. For all TCRbeta clonotypes obtained by the gDNA method from several donors, generation probabilities were computed with OLGA. TCRdb took over this immuneACCESS table, retaining in-frame rearrangements with V and J assigned. Such tables are incomplete; in checked studies, under half of the missing clones stem from an unresolved V gene, and the remainder is unexplained. The V and J calls and clone size were taken over from that table, and D and trimming were inferred from the DNA. For this sample the table gives around 2.5 million clones, of which over 85% were detected only once. The leading ten clones occupy around 0.37% of the sample.

A word on this clone: This clone's antigen is unknown. One base away there is no much larger clone; base qualities are not given.

Trimming removed 3 bases from V and 5 bases from J, leaving 11 bases between the germline ends. Via the germline V gene, CDR1 is SGHAT and CDR2 FQNNGV. From its cysteine to its phenylalanine, the CDR3 spans 15 amino acids. Only the CDR3 part of the read is kept: 45 bases, read in frame from the first base. Healthy HIV-negative adults with no recently reported acute infections or vaccinations were included as donors. Only Caucasian adults living in Nashville, Tennessee, USA were represented among the donors. CD4+ T cells were enriched by magnetic negative selection, after which naive cells were positively selected on CD45RA and the negative fraction was taken as the memory subset. After blood collection by leukapheresis, PBMCs were isolated using Ficoll-Histopaque density gradient centrifugation and then cryopreserved in the vapor phase of liquid nitrogen. Analytical flow cytometry was used to check the purity and quantity of each magnetically sorted T cell population. From each sorted fraction, genomic DNA was isolated and quantified by UV absorbance on a Nanodrop 2000c.

Sequences were obtained from naive CD4+ T cells from PBMCs. The sample's cell subset or site, from its label and the paper: CD45RA+ positively selected. The sequence is built from TRBV11-2 and TRBJ1-6, with the D gene uncertain. The TCR sequence derives from a man aged 18 to 30 in good health. Some clones in this sample may be carry-over from other donors' samples. The CDR3 reads as follows: CASSLRGGHNSPLHF. The bases read TGTGCCAGCAGCTTGCGGGGAGGGCATAATTCACCCCTCCACTTT.